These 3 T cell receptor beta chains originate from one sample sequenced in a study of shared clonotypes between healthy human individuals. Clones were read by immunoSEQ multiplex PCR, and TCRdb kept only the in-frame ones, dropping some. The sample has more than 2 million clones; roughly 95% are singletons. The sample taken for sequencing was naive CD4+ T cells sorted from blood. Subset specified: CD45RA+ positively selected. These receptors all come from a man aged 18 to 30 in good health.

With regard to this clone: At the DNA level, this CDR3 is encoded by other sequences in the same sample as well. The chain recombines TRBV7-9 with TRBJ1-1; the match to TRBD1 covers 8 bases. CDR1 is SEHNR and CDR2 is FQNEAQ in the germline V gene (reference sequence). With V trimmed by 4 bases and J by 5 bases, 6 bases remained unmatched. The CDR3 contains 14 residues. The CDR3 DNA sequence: TGTGCCAGCAGCTCCCAGGGGGCCGGGACTGAAGCTTTCTTT. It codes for CASSSQGAGTEAFF.

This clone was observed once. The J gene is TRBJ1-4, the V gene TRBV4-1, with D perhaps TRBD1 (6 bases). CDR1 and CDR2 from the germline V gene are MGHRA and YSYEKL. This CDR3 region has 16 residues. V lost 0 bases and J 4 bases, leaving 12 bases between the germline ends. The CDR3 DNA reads TGCGCCAGCAGCCAAGATACAGGACAGCTTAATGAAAAACTGTTTTTT. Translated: CASSQDTGQLNEKLFF.

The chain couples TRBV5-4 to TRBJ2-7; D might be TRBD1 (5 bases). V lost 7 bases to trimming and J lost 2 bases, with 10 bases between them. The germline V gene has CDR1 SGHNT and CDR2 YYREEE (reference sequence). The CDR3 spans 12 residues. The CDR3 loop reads CASGRQTYEQYF. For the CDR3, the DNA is TGTGCCAGCGGAAGACAGACCTACGAGCAGTACTTC.